These T cell receptor beta chains were read from a single sample in a study of T-cell reconstitution after alpha-beta-depleted transplantation in children. MiXCR, applied by TCRdb to the PCR reads, yields one record per CDR3 protein. The table includes 350,000 to 400,000 distinct CDR3 sequences, about an eighth detected once. The source was PBMCs, collected from the stem cell graft. These receptors were obtained from a human donor who donated a stem cell graft to a child with Fanconi anemia. Each CDR3 is given with its conserved first and last residue. A D gene is named only where the DNA matches it firmly. Expanded clones are given a class, and other clones once, few, many or no size at all.

TRBV6-5	many	-	TRBJ1-1	TGTGCCAGCAGTTACTACAGCGGGAACACTGAAGCTTTCTTT	CASSYYSGNTEAFF
TRBV7-3	-	TRBD1	TRBJ2-2	TGTGCCAGCAGACAAGACAGGGTAACCGGGGAGCTGTTTTTT	CASRQDRVTGELFF
TRBV9	few	TRBD2	TRBJ2-3	TGTGCCAGCAGCGTAGCGCGGCCTAGCGGGGGGGTACTCACAGATACGCAGTATTTT	CASSVARPSGGVLTDTQYF
TRBV12-3/TRBV12-4	many	-	TRBJ1-3	TGTGCCAGCAGTCCGAGGGTGGGCAGCTCTGGAAACACCATATATTTT	CASSPRVGSSGNTIYF
TRBV3-1	few	-	TRBJ1-2	TGTGCCAGCAGCCAAGTTCTACAATCCGGCTACACCTTC	CASSQVLQSGYTF
TRBV4-3	many	TRBD2	TRBJ2-4	TGCGCCAGCAGCCAGGGACTACTCAGGGACATTCAGTACTTC	CASSQGLLRDIQYF
TRBV6-2/TRBV6-3	-	-	TRBJ2-2	TGTGCCAGCAGTTACTCCGACCCTGGACGCCGCAGGGGCGAGAACACCGGGGAGCTGTTTTTT	CASSYSDPGRRRGENTGELFF
TRBV7-9	-	TRBD1	TRBJ1-2	TGTGCCAGCAGCTCGACCGGGACAGTTAAATATGGCTACACCTTC	CASSSTGTVKYGYTF
TRBV2	many	TRBD2	TRBJ2-3	TGTGCCAGCAGTAGACTAGCGGGGGACACAGATACGCAGTATTTT	CASSRLAGDTDTQYF
TRBV7-8	-	-	TRBJ1-5	TGTGCCAGCAGCTTATATGAGGGACCCCAAGGGAATCAGCCCCAGCATTTT	CASSLYEGPQGNQPQHF
TRBV10-3	once	-	TRBJ1-1	TGTGCCATCAGTGACCCGGGACAGAACACTGAAGCTTTCTTT	CAISDPGQNTEAFF
TRBV20-1	few	-	TRBJ1-1	TGCAGTGCACGCAGGCGGGGCACTGAAGCTTTCTTT	CSARRRGTEAFF
TRBV3-1	-	-	TRBJ1-2	TGTGCCAGCAGCCCAGCGCTACATCAGTACGGGGGCTACACCTTC	CASSPALHQYGGYTF
TRBV4-2	-	-	TRBJ2-7	TGTGCCAGCAGCGAAGGCGGGGCATCTTCATTC	CASSEGGASSF
TRBV20-1	many	-	TRBJ2-6	TGCAGTGCTAGTCAGGGGACTGGGGCCAACGTCCTGACTTTC	CSASQGTGANVLTF
TRBV15	-	-	TRBJ2-3	TGTGCCACCAGCAGAGCTGGAGGTGGAACGCAGAATTTT	CATSRAGGGTQNF
TRBV7-3	-	-	TRBJ2-5	TGTGCCAGCAGCTTAAGCTCCTGGGGAGAGACCCAGTACTTC	CASSLSSWGETQYF
TRBV5-1	many	-	TRBJ2-2	TGCGCCAGCAGCGCACAGATCGGGAGCACCGGGGAGCTGTTTTTT	CASSAQIGSTGELFF
TRBV5-1	few	TRBD1	TRBJ1-2	TGCGCCAGCAGCGGGAGGGGCGCGGGACAGAAGAACTATGGCTACACCTTC	CASSGRGAGQKNYGYTF
TRBV20-1	few	-	TRBJ2-1	TGCAGTGCTCGGTCCCGCCGCGAGCAGTTCTTC	CSARSRREQFF
TRBV20-1	-	TRBD2	TRBJ2-5	TGCAGTGCTACGGCCAGCGGGGGTCCTAGGACCCAGTACTTC	CSATASGGPRTQYF
TRBV10-3	-	-	TRBJ1-1	TGTGCCATCAGTGACCCGGGTGGTATATCAGGTGGGGTGAGCACTGAAGCTTTCTTT	CAISDPGGISGGVSTEAFF
TRBV12-3/TRBV12-4	-	-	TRBJ1-2	TGTGCCAGCACCCTGGGGGCGGGGGGCTACACCTTC	CASTLGAGGYTF
TRBV5-8	many	-	TRBJ2-3	TGTGCCAGCAGCTTGGAGGGGATTGTCTCGGATACGCAGTATTTT	CASSLEGIVSDTQYF
TRBV5-8	-	TRBD2	TRBJ2-3	TGTGCCAGCAGCCCCTGGACTAGCGGTAGCACAGATACGCAGTATTTT	CASSPWTSGSTDTQYF
TRBV7-8	-	-	TRBJ2-7	TGTGCCAGCAGCCCTACAGCCTACGAGCAGTACTTC	CASSPTAYEQYF
TRBV4-3	-	TRBD1	TRBJ1-1	TGCGCCAGCAGCATACAGGGGGACACTGAAGCTTTCTTT	CASSIQGDTEAFF
TRBV5-1	-	-	TRBJ1-2	TGCGCCAGCAGCTTGGCCGTAACAGGGAGTAACTATGGCTACACCTTC	CASSLAVTGSNYGYTF
TRBV29-1	few	-	TRBJ2-5	TGCAGCGTTGAAAGGGGGGGGGTCGGAGAGACCCAGTACTTC	CSVERGGVGETQYF
TRBV29-1	-	-	TRBJ2-3	TGCAGCGTTGATCGACAGAAGAGCACAGATACGCAGTATTTT	CSVDRQKSTDTQYF
TRBV5-1	many	-	TRBJ1-1	TGCGCCAGCAGCTTGGTGACCGGGGACACTGAAGCTTTCTTT	CASSLVTGDTEAFF
TRBV10-3	-	TRBD1	TRBJ1-5	TGTGCCACCGCTCAGGGGGGCAATCAGCCCCAGCATTTT	CATAQGGNQPQHF
TRBV5-1	few	TRBD1	TRBJ1-4	TGCGCCAGCACCGACACGGACAGGGGTTCTAAACTGTTTTTT	CASTDTDRGSKLFF
TRBV5-1	-	-	TRBJ2-7	TGCGCCAGCAGCACCAGAGACCATCATCTCTCCTACGAGCAGTACTTC	CASSTRDHHLSYEQYF
TRBV20-1	-	-	TRBJ1-4	TGCAGTGCAAATACACGACTTGGGGAAAAACTGTTTTTT	CSANTRLGEKLFF
TRBV20-1	few	-	TRBJ2-3	TGCAGTGCTAGGGGGTCTCTTGACACAGATACGCAGTATTTT	CSARGSLDTDTQYF
TRBV29-1	few	-	TRBJ1-1	TGCAGCGTTGTCAAATCGGGGGGAAACACTGAAGCTTTCTTT	CSVVKSGGNTEAFF
TRBV29-1	many	-	TRBJ2-3	TGCAGCGTTGAGATGAGCACAGATACGCAGTATTTT	CSVEMSTDTQYF
TRBV30	once	-	TRBJ2-3	TGTGCCTGGGCTAAAGCGCCGGGCGGTGATACGCAGTATTTT	CAWAKAPGGDTQYF
TRBV2	-	-	TRBJ2-2	TGTGCCACCTTAAGGGGGGCCTACACCGGGGAGCTGTTTTTT	CATLRGAYTGELFF
TRBV7-9	-	TRBD2	TRBJ2-5	TGTGCCAGCAGTCCGACTAGCGGGGGGGCGGAGACCCAGTACTTC	CASSPTSGGAETQYF
TRBV2	many	-	TRBJ2-2	TGTGCCAGCACCCCTAAGACAGGCTCCACCGGGGAGCTGTTTTTT	CASTPKTGSTGELFF
TRBV5-1	few	TRBD1	TRBJ1-2	TGCGCCAGCAAACCGGGACAGGGGAATTATGGCTACACCTTC	CASKPGQGNYGYTF
TRBV7-9	few	TRBD2	TRBJ2-7	TGTGCCAGCAGCTCCGGACTAGCGAGACCCTACGAGCAGTACTTC	CASSSGLARPYEQYF
TRBV7-6	few	-	TRBJ2-3	TGTGCCAGCAGCCTCCTGGACGATCCCTTGGATACGCAGTATTTT	CASSLLDDPLDTQYF
TRBV7-9	many	-	TRBJ2-1	TGTGCCAGCAGCTTAATTTCTTACAATGAGCAGTTCTTC	CASSLISYNEQFF
TRBV12-3/TRBV12-4	many	-	TRBJ1-2	TGTGCCAGCAGTTTCAGGGGATGGGGCTATGGCTACACCTTC	CASSFRGWGYGYTF
TRBV12-3/TRBV12-4	-	-	TRBJ2-2	TGTGCCAGCAGTTTCCGGAGAGGGAACACCGGGGAGCTGTTTTTT	CASSFRRGNTGELFF
TRBV6-2/TRBV6-3	-	TRBD2	TRBJ2-3	TGTGCCAGCAGGCCTAGCGGGGTCTCCAGAGATACGCAGTATTTT	CASRPSGVSRDTQYF
TRBV6-2/TRBV6-3	few	-	TRBJ1-2	TGTGCCAGCAGTTACTCGATCTCTAACTATGGCTACACCTTC	CASSYSISNYGYTF
TRBV2	many	-	TRBJ2-5	TGTGCCAGCAGTCAGCGTAGGCCAAAAGAGACCCAGTACTTC	CASSQRRPKETQYF
TRBV2	few	TRBD1	TRBJ2-2	TGTGCCAGCAGGGACAGGGTCAGCACCGGGGAGCTGTTTTTT	CASRDRVSTGELFF
TRBV7-2	-	TRBD2	TRBJ2-1	TGTGCCAGCAGCTTAGGACTAGCCGTCTACAATGAGCAGTTCTTC	CASSLGLAVYNEQFF
TRBV29-1	few	-	TRBJ2-3	TGCAGCGTTGAAGATGTGGCGGGGGCCACCACAGATACGCAGTATTTT	CSVEDVAGATTDTQYF
TRBV6-2/TRBV6-3	once	-	TRBJ2-2	TGTGCCAGCAGTTTCTCTCCGGCGGAGCTGTTTTTT	CASSFSPAELFF
TRBV9	-	TRBD1	TRBJ2-4	TGTGCCAGCAGCCCCCTGGGACAGGGAAATCAGTACTTC	CASSPLGQGNQYF
TRBV20-1	-	-	TRBJ2-5	TGCAGTGCTAGAGCCTTGGACTGGGGCCAGGGCCAGTACTTC	CSARALDWGQGQYF
TRBV4-2	few	-	TRBJ2-2	TGTGCCAGCAGCCAAGAATCTGTCGGCTCCGGGGAGCTGTTTTTT	CASSQESVGSGELFF